One and the same sample provided the 8 T cell receptor beta chains below, sequenced in a study of shared clonotypes between healthy human individuals. Generated by immunoSEQ multiplex PCR, the TCRdb table keeps only in-frame clones and is missing some. Among 2 million to 2.5 million clones, more than 90% were seen once, and the ten largest hold about 0.13%. The sequencing input was naive CD4+ T cells sorted from blood. Stated subset: CD45RA+ positively selected. These receptor sequences come from a man aged 18 to 29 in good health.

The CDR3 loop reads CASSRGVGSNYGYTF. DNA for the CDR3: TGCGCCAGCAGCCGGGGCGTAGGGTCTAACTATGGCTACACCTTC. The chain joins TRBV5-1 to TRBJ1-2; a possible D gene is TRBD1 (5 bases). Trimming removed 4 bases from V and 0 bases from J, with 13 bases in between. The CDR3 consists of 15 residues. Germline V gene sequence: CDR1 SGHRS, CDR2 YFSETQ.

The rearrangement uses TRBV7-9 and TRBJ2-7; D gene uncertain. Germline V gene data show CDR1 as SEHNR and CDR2 as FQNEAQ (reference sequence). The ends were cut back, 5 bases at V and 5 bases at J, with 7 bases in the middle. This CDR3 is built from 11 residues. This CDR3 reads CASSQGNEQYF. In DNA form, the CDR3 reads TGTGCCAGCAGCCAAGGAAACGAGCAGTACTTC.

The rearrangement joins TRBV25-1 to TRBJ1-2; perhaps TRBD1 as D (5 bases). Germline V gives CDR1 MGHDK, CDR2 SYGVNS. The V and J ends lost 1 base and 1 base respectively, with 10 bases between them. The CDR3 loop spans 15 amino acids. The CDR3 DNA is TGTGCCAGCAGTGAATTGACGACAGTTAACTATGGCTACACCTTC. Encoded protein: CASSELTTVNYGYTF.

V usage is TRBV6-6 and J usage is TRBJ2-7, with 8 bases lining up with TRBD1. This CDR3 comprises 14 residues. Germline V gene data show CDR1 as MNHNY and CDR2 as SVGAGI (reference sequence). V was pared by 4 bases and J by 1 base, with 3 bases of the junction left unmatched. In nucleotides, the CDR3 is TGTGCCAGCAGTTTCCGGACAGGGTCCTACGAGCAGTACTTC. Protein product: CASSFRTGSYEQYF.

The V and J genes are TRBV30 and TRBJ2-1, with 12 bases that match TRBD2. The germline CDR1 and CDR2 sequences are GTSNPN and SVGIG (reference sequence). This CDR3 region has 14 residues. V lost 4 bases, J lost 5 bases, and 3 bases stayed unmatched. CDR3 coding DNA: TGTGCCTGGACTAGCGGGAGGGCTCACAATGAGCAGTTCTTC. It encodes CAWTSGRAHNEQFF.

The rearrangement uses TRBV28 and TRBJ1-5; 8 nucleotides agree with TRBD1. The V and J ends lost 3 bases and 5 bases, in that order; junction bases with no gene match: 6. The CDR3 spans 15 residues. The germline gives CDR1 MDHEN, CDR2 SYDVKM. In DNA form, the CDR3 reads TGTGCCAGCAGTTTGCCGGGACAGGCGCATCAGCCCCAGCATTTT. It translates to CASSLPGQAHQPQHF.

V usage is TRBV6-5 and J usage is TRBJ2-7, with 9 bases identical to TRBD1. J was trimmed by 3 bases and V by 5 bases; bases with no gene match: 5. This CDR3 is built from 14 residues. Germline-derived CDR1 and CDR2 are MNHEY and SVGAGI. The CDR3, as DNA: TGTGCCAGCAGTCCACAGGGGGCAAGCTACGAGCAGTACTTC. The encoded protein is CASSPQGASYEQYF.

The chain couples TRBV30 to TRBJ1-2, with 7 positions matching TRBD1. The CDR3 totals 15 residues. CDR1 and CDR2 from the germline V gene are GTSNPN and SVGIG (reference sequence). J was trimmed by 4 bases and V by 0 bases; bases with no gene match: 8. The CDR3 loop is CAWSVRTGSIYGYTF. CDR3 sequence (DNA): TGTGCCTGGAGTGTACGGACAGGCAGTATCTATGGCTACACCTTC.